Listed here are 19 T cell receptor beta chains from one sample, sequenced in a study of T cell responses to AZD1222 COVID-19 vaccine (dated by TCRdb to the early 2020s). Taken with the paper, the label for time point translates to: baseline before first vaccination. Libraries were constructed by the immunoSEQ multiplex PCR assay. Held by TCRdb, this immuneACCESS table contains in-frame sequences only and omits some clones. Under half of the omission traces to an unresolved V gene where checked; the cause of the rest is unknown. The sample includes around 63,000 clones, with roughly 87% observed a single time. Roughly 19% of the sample belongs to the ten largest clones. Sequenced here: peripheral blood, sampled on day 0 of AZD1222 vaccination. Receptor source: an adult in good health.

The V and J genes are TRBV7-2 and TRBJ1-2; TRBD1 aligns across 7 bases. Germline CDR1 SGHTA, CDR2 FQGNSA. The length of the CDR3 is 14 residues. V lost 2 bases, J lost 4 bases, and 4 bases stayed unmatched. CDR3: CASSLRQGGYGYTF. Written as DNA, the CDR3 is TGTGCCAGCAGCTTACGACAGGGCGGCTATGGCTACACCTTC.

This chain uses TRBV6-1 with TRBJ1-1, with a tentative D call TRBD1 (5 bases). The CDR3 runs to 17 residues. CDR1 is MNHNS and CDR2 is SASEGT in the germline V gene. V was pared by 0 bases and J by 3 bases, with 17 bases between. The CDR3 loop is CASSEARGRLRDTEAFF. The CDR3 nucleotides read TGTGCCAGCAGTGAAGCCCGGGGACGTTTGAGGGACACTGAAGCTTTCTTT.

The gene calls are TRBV12-5 and TRBJ2-3; 15 bases align to TRBD2. Germline CDR1 reads LGHNT; CDR2 reads FRNRAP. The length of the CDR3 is 17 residues. The ends lost 6 bases at V and 0 bases at J; junction bases unmatched: 4. CDR3 DNA sequence: TGTGCTAGTGGCCAGGGACTAGCGGGGGGTAGCACAGATACGCAGTATTTT. This gives the protein CASGQGLAGGSTDTQYF.

The chain couples TRBV24-1 to TRBJ1-2, with D perhaps matching TRBD1 (5 bases). Germline CDR1 KGHDR, CDR2 SFDVKD. The CDR3 has 14 amino acids. Trimming stripped 5 bases from V and 3 bases from J, with 12 bases between. CDR3 bases: TGTGCCACCAGTGGGGTGGGGGACTACTATGGCTACACCTTC. Its protein product is CATSGVGDYYGYTF.

This clone showed up just once. The rearrangement joins TRBV7-6 to TRBJ1-1; TRBD1 matches 8 bases. V lost 1 base, J lost 0 bases, and 7 bases stayed unmatched. This CDR3 has 17 residues. The germline V gene encodes CDR1 SGHVS and CDR2 FNYEAQ. CDR3 DNA: TGTGCCAGCAGCTTAGTGCAGGGGGCTCCCATGAACACTGAAGCTTTCTTT. It is translated as CASSLVQGAPMNTEAFF.

This clone came up a few times. The J gene is TRBJ1-3, the V gene TRBV9; the match to TRBD1 covers 8 bases. This CDR3 is built from 16 residues. Per germline, CDR1 SGDLS and CDR2 YYNGEE. J was trimmed by 4 bases and V by 3 bases; bases with no gene match: 9. The CDR3 loop reads CASSADPRGRGNTIYF. The CDR3 DNA follows: TGTGCCAGCAGCGCGGATCCCAGGGGGCGCGGAAACACCATATATTTT. The full variable domain, completed using reference TRBV9 and TRBJ1-3, is DSGVTQTPKHLITATGQRVTLRCSPRSGDLSVYWYQQSLDQGLQFLIQYYNGEERAKGNILERFSAQQFPDLHSELNLSSLELGDSALYFCASSADPRGRGNTIYFGEGSWLTVV.

In this sample, this clone turned up once. J is TRBJ2-2 and V is TRBV19, with a tentative D call TRBD1 (5 bases). Trimming took 9 bases from V and 7 from J, leaving 21 bases between them. Germline CDR1 reads LNHDA; CDR2 reads SQIVND (reference sequence). This CDR3 is 15 amino acids long. CDR3 nucleotides: TGTGCCAGCACGGTCCGGACAAGTTTAATCGGGGAGCTGTTTTTT. Protein: CASTVRTSLIGELFF.

This sequence joins TRBV14 and TRBJ1-6; the D gene is possibly TRBD1 (5 bases). The V gene lost 2 bases and the J gene lost 1 base, with 6 bases spanning the gap. This CDR3 contains 15 residues. The germline gives CDR1 SGHDN, CDR2 FVKESK. The CDR3 coding sequence is TGTGCCAGCAGCCAACAGGGATCCTATAATTCACCCCTCCACTTT. Translated, it gives CASSQQGSYNSPLHF.

This clone was detected a few times. The chain is built from TRBV19 and TRBJ1-2; D possibly corresponds to TRBD1 (6 bases). The CDR3 contains 18 residues. The germline V gene encodes CDR1 LNHDA and CDR2 SQIVND (reference sequence). V was trimmed by 9 bases and J by 4 bases, leaving 30 bases between them. The CDR3 DNA reads as TGTGCCAGCAGAATTTACCCCCCCACAGGGCTCGACATCTATGGCTACACCTTC. This gives the protein CASRIYPPTGLDIYGYTF. Using reference TRBV19 and TRBJ1-2 for the parts outside the CDR3, the full variable domain is DGGITQSPKYLFRKEGQNVTLSCEQNLNHDAMYWYRQDPGQGLRLIYYSQIVNDFQKGDIAEGYSVSREKKESFPLTVTSAQKNPTAFYLCASRIYPPTGLDIYGYTFGSGTRLTVV.

The chain employs TRBV6-5 and TRBJ1-1; no definite D call. V was shortened by 6 bases and J by 1 base, with 12 bases between the two germline ends. CDR1 and CDR2 from the germline V gene are MNHEY and SVGAGI. There are 14 residues in the CDR3. The CDR3 protein is CASRMDGWNTEAFF. Here the CDR3 DNA reads TGTGCCAGCAGAATGGACGGATGGAACACTGAAGCTTTCTTT.

V is TRBV10-3 and J is TRBJ1-4; D unresolved. The germline gives CDR1 ENHRY, CDR2 SYGVKD. Trimming shortened V by 7 bases and J by 8 bases, and 8 bases separated the two germline ends. The CDR3 covers 11 residues. DNA for the CDR3: TGTGCCATCACCGAGCTGGAAAAACTGTTTTTT. This encodes CAITELEKLFF.

V is TRBV27 and J is TRBJ1-5; D may be TRBD1 (6 bases). CDR1 is MNHEY, CDR2 SMNVEV, per germline (reference sequence). The CDR3 has 17 amino acids. Deletions cut 5 bases from V and 4 bases from J, with 21 bases between. CDR3 nucleotide sequence: TGTGCCAGCAGTGGCCCGGGGGGAAAGGGGGTGAATCAGCCCCAGCATTTT. Protein: CASSGPGGKGVNQPQHF.

The chain carries TRBV7-2 and TRBJ1-5; D perhaps matches TRBD1 (5 bases). The germline V and J ends were trimmed by 4 bases and 0 bases, with 10 bases remaining between them. Germline-derived CDR1 and CDR2 are SGHTA and FQGNSA. The CDR3 spans 15 residues. The DNA of the CDR3 is TGTGCCAGCAGCTCACGACAGCATAGCAATCAGCCCCAGCATTTT. This encodes CASSSRQHSNQPQHF.

The V call is TRBV30, the J call TRBJ1-5; D remains unclear. CDR1 and CDR2 from the germline V gene are GTSNPN and SVGIG (reference sequence). Trimming stripped 1 base from V and 2 bases from J, with 9 bases between. The CDR3 covers 14 residues. The CDR3 nucleotides read TGTGCCTGGAGTGCCGGCTGGGGCAATCAGCCCCAGCATTTT. This sequence encodes CAWSAGWGNQPQHF.

In DNA form, the CDR3 reads TGTGCCAGCAGGGGTACAGGGTCCAATCAGCCCCAGCATTTT. Translated, it gives CASRGTGSNQPQHF. The chain uses TRBV25-1 and TRBJ1-5, with D possibly being TRBD1 (6 bases). The V gene lost 6 bases and the J gene lost 3 bases, with 12 bases spanning the gap. CDR3 size: 14 residues. Germline V gives CDR1 MGHDK, CDR2 SYGVNS.

V gene TRBV5-6 combines with J gene TRBJ1-1, with D perhaps matching TRBD1 (6 bases). This CDR3 is 14 amino acids long. Deletions cut 4 bases from V and 1 base from J, with 11 bases between. The V gene's germline CDR1 is SGHDT and CDR2 YYEEEE. The CDR3 nucleotides read TGTGCCAGCAGCACGGGGGGCCCGAACACTGAAGCTTTCTTT. Translation gives CASSTGGPNTEAFF.

The chain uses TRBV4-1 and TRBJ1-2, with TRBD1 as a possible D gene (5 bases). Germline loops: CDR1 MGHRA, CDR2 YSYEKL. This CDR3 spans 17 amino acids. The ends were cut back, 0 bases at V and 6 bases at J, with 20 bases in the middle. The DNA for the CDR3 is TGCGCCAGCAGCCAAGATTTCCAGGGACTAGACGGGAATGGCTACACCTTC. Translation: CASSQDFQGLDGNGYTF.

This chain uses TRBV7-9 with TRBJ1-1, with 10 positions matching TRBD1. The CDR3 extends over 15 amino acids. The trim removed 5 bases at V and 1 base at J, leaving 4 bases unmatched. The V gene's germline CDR1 is SEHNR and CDR2 FQNEAQ (reference sequence). The CDR3 nucleotides are TGTGCCAGCAGCAAGGACAGGGGGAGGAACACTGAAGCTTTCTTT. It codes for CASSKDRGRNTEAFF.

The chain combines TRBV12-5 with TRBJ2-5; tentative D call: TRBD1 (6 bases). V lost 1 base and J 4 bases, leaving 7 bases between the germline ends. Germline assignment: CDR1 LGHNT and CDR2 FRNRAP. CDR3 length: 13 amino acids. CDR3 nucleotide sequence: TGTGCTAGTGGTTTGGACAGGGCAGAGACCCAGTACTTC. It is translated as CASGLDRAETQYF.